This is a list of T cell receptor beta chains from one sample in a study of blood T cell repertoires in COVID-19. The protocol was immunoSEQ multiplex PCR, while the TCRdb copy is restricted to in-frame clones and leaves out a portion. The sample includes about 250,000 clones, roughly 90% of them seen just once. The sequencing input was peripheral blood. The source of these receptors is a woman in her thirties or forties who had recovered from COVID-19. Both conserved end residues are part of each CDR3. D genes are given only for firm matches. Only part of the rows carry a size: once, few, many, or a class if the clone is expanded.

CDR3nt	CDR3aa	j_gene	len	v_gene	abundance	d_gene
TGCGCCAGCAGCTTGCTGGGGACAGGTCAAGAGACCCAGTACTTC	CASSLLGTGQETQYF	TRBJ2-5	15	TRBV5-1	-	TRBD1
TGTGCCAGCAGCCAAGATATATGGCAGGGCTCATACGAGCAGTACTTC	CASSQDIWQGSYEQYF	TRBJ2-7	16	TRBV3-1/TRBV3-2	-	-
TGTGCCAGCAGCTTGCGACAGGGGGCTGAGAGGAACACTGAAGCTTTCTTT	CASSLRQGAERNTEAFF	TRBJ1-1	17	TRBV7-2	-	TRBD1
TGTGCCAGCTCACCACAGGAACTAGCCGGGGAGCTGTTTTTT	CASSPQELAGELFF	TRBJ2-2	14	TRBV18	-	-
TGTGCCAGCAAGGGACTCGGGGCCTACGAGCAGTACTTC	CASKGLGAYEQYF	TRBJ2-7	13	TRBV21-1	-	-
TGTGCCAGCAGCTTAGGAGGAGGGGTTACAGATACGCAGTATTTT	CASSLGGGVTDTQYF	TRBJ2-3	15	TRBV11-3	-	-
TGTGCCAGCAGCTTAGGAACCGGGACTAGCGGCAATGAGCAGTTCTTC	CASSLGTGTSGNEQFF	TRBJ2-1	16	TRBV7-6	-	TRBD2
TGTGCCTGGACTGGGCGGGGAGGGAATGAAAAACTGTTTTTT	CAWTGRGGNEKLFF	TRBJ1-4	14	TRBV30	-	-
TGTGCCTGGGGGAGGGAGGGCGTTTTTGGAAACACCATATATTTT	CAWGREGVFGNTIYF	TRBJ1-3	15	TRBV30	-	-
TGTGCCAGCACCCAATTACAGGGGAACTATGGCTACACCTTC	CASTQLQGNYGYTF	TRBJ1-2	14	TRBV5-5	-	TRBD1
TGTGCCAGCAGTCCTTCGGCGGGTATGAACACTGAAGCTTTCTTT	CASSPSAGMNTEAFF	TRBJ1-1	15	TRBV6-1	-	-
TGTGCCAGCAGCCCCGGGATGCGGGAGACCAATGAGCAGTTCTTC	CASSPGMRETNEQFF	TRBJ2-1	15	TRBV28	-	TRBD2
TGCGCCAGCAGCTTGGATGTTGGGCGAGAGCAGTACTTC	CASSLDVGREQYF	TRBJ2-7	13	TRBV5-1	-	-
TGTGCCAGCTCACCCGCGGCTAATGAAAAACTGTTTTTT	CASSPAANEKLFF	TRBJ1-4	13	TRBV18	once	-
TGTGCCAGCAGCTTAGTAATCTCGGGGGGCGGGAATGGCTACACCTTC	CASSLVISGGGNGYTF	TRBJ1-2	16	TRBV7-8	-	-
TGCGCCAGCAGCTTGAGGCAGGAAGAGACCCAGTACTTC	CASSLRQEETQYF	TRBJ2-5	13	TRBV5-1	-	-
TGTGCCAGCAGCTTAGAGACAGGGTACACCGGGGAGCTGTTTTTT	CASSLETGYTGELFF	TRBJ2-2	15	TRBV7-2	-	TRBD1
TGCGCCAGCAGCTTTGAGGGAGGGAGGGGCACAGATACGCAGTATTTT	CASSFEGGRGTDTQYF	TRBJ2-3	16	TRBV5-1	-	TRBD2
TGTGCCAGCAGCACAAACTTAGCTTCTTTGTACAATGAGCAGTTCTTC	CASSTNLASLYNEQFF	TRBJ2-1	16	TRBV5-6	-	-
TGTGCCAGCAGCCCCCGGGACAGATACTATGGCTACACCTTC	CASSPRDRYYGYTF	TRBJ1-2	14	TRBV3-1/TRBV3-2	-	TRBD1
TGTGCCAGCAGTCCGGGACAGAGAATCTATGGCTACACCTTC	CASSPGQRIYGYTF	TRBJ1-2	14	TRBV28	-	TRBD1
TGTGCCAGCAGCGGGACTAGCGGGTCGGCAGATACGCAGTATTTT	CASSGTSGSADTQYF	TRBJ2-3	15	TRBV27	-	TRBD2
TGCGCCAGCGCCCCGACGATTACTAGCGGGATGTACCAAGAGACCCAGTACTTC	CASAPTITSGMYQETQYF	TRBJ2-5	18	TRBV5-1	-	TRBD2
TGTGCCAGCAGCCGACAGGGCTATAATTCACCCCTCCACTTT	CASSRQGYNSPLHF	TRBJ1-6	14	TRBV5-4	once	TRBD1
TGTGCCAGCAGCCCAATGGAGGGAGCAGAGACCCAGTACTTC	CASSPMEGAETQYF	TRBJ2-5	14	TRBV11-2	few	-
TGTGCCAGCAGTCGACTAGCGGGCCTCTCCTACGAGCAGTACTTC	CASSRLAGLSYEQYF	TRBJ2-7	15	TRBV5-8	-	TRBD2
TGTGCCAGCAGGGGACTAGCGGGCCGACAGAGCTCCTACGAGCAGTACTTC	CASRGLAGRQSSYEQYF	TRBJ2-7	17	TRBV27	-	TRBD2
TGTGCCAGCAGCTTGGGGGCGAGTGGCTACACCTTC	CASSLGASGYTF	TRBJ1-2	12	TRBV5-6	few	-
TGTGCCTGGAGCCGGGAGAGCTCCTACAATGAGCAGTTCTTC	CAWSRESSYNEQFF	TRBJ2-1	14	TRBV30	-	-
TGTGCCAGCAGCCATGCTAGCGGGGAGAACACCGGGGAGCTGTTTTTT	CASSHASGENTGELFF	TRBJ2-2	16	TRBV3-1/TRBV3-2	-	TRBD2
TGCGCCAGCAGCCAAGATCTACAGTATAACACTGAAGCTTTCTTT	CASSQDLQYNTEAFF	TRBJ1-1	15	TRBV4-1	-	-
TGTGCCAGCAGTTCCGGACGAGCCGGGGTGTACAATGAGCAGTTCTTC	CASSSGRAGVYNEQFF	TRBJ2-1	16	TRBV6-5	-	-
TGTGCCAGCAGGAACTACCGGGACAGTCAAAATTACGAGCAGTACTTC	CASRNYRDSQNYEQYF	TRBJ2-7	16	TRBV2	-	TRBD1
TGTGCCAGCCATCCGGGACTAGGGGACAATGAGCAGTTCTTC	CASHPGLGDNEQFF	TRBJ2-1	14	TRBV18	few	TRBD2
TGCGCCAGCAGCTTGGAGGGACTAGCGGACAATGAGCAGTTCTTC	CASSLEGLADNEQFF	TRBJ2-1	15	TRBV5-1	-	TRBD2
TGTGCCTGGAGCGGGGGGTGGACTACTTCTAACTATGGCTACACCTTC	CAWSGGWTTSNYGYTF	TRBJ1-2	16	TRBV30	-	-